The 9 T cell receptor beta chains in this list originate from one sample, sequenced in a study of cytomegalovirus exposure and HLA in healthy donors. Primers for the PCR totalled 60 Vbeta and 13 Jbeta. The table came from immunoSEQ multiplex PCR; TCRdb's copy has only in-frame clones and leaves some out. The sample lists 120,000 or so clones; 82% were seen once. Source material: PBMCs. These receptors all come from a male donor in good health and CMV-seropositive.

The chain has TRBV6-5 and TRBJ1-1, with no clear D. CDR1 and CDR2 (germline): MNHEY, SVGAGI. The CDR3 has 11 residues. Trimming removed 7 bases at V and 9 bases at J, with 12 bases between. The CDR3 DNA is TGTGCCAGCAACTGGAGTGGAAAAGCTTTCTTT. Its translation: CASNWSGKAFF.

In this sample, this clone turned up a few times. The gene calls are TRBV15 and TRBJ2-1; 8 bases match TRBD1. J lost 2 bases, V lost 0 bases, and 6 bases had no gene match. CDR1 LNHNV and CDR2 YYDKDF come from the germline V gene (reference sequence). The CDR3 is 17 residues long. The CDR3 sequence: CATSRDWGQVTYNEQFF. CDR3 bases: TGTGCCACCAGCAGAGATTGGGGACAGGTCACCTACAATGAGCAGTTCTTC.

The chain is built from TRBV10-3 and TRBJ2-7; TRBD1 agrees at 9 bases. The germline V gene has CDR1 ENHRY and CDR2 SYGVKD. The CDR3 is 13 amino acids. Unmatched junction bases numbered 5, after V lost 6 bases and J lost 5 bases. The CDR3 loop is CAIRATGGNEQYF. CDR3 nucleotide sequence: TGTGCCATCAGAGCAACAGGGGGCAACGAGCAGTACTTC.

V is TRBV7-2 and J is TRBJ2-7; D perhaps matches TRBD2 (6 bases). V shed 5 bases and J shed 2 bases, with 19 bases lying between them. Germline V gene sequence: CDR1 SGHTA, CDR2 FQGNSA. The CDR3 is made up of 16 amino acids. This chain's CDR3 is CASSQTLSSATYEQYF. The CDR3 nucleotides read TGTGCCAGCAGCCAGACTCTCTCTAGCGCAACCTACGAGCAGTACTTC.

The chain links TRBV6-6 to TRBJ2-5, with D possibly matching TRBD1 (5 bases). The closer fit of TRBJ2-7 to the DNA end suggests the J call may be wrong. The CDR3 has 12 residues. The V gene's germline CDR1 is MNHNY and CDR2 SVGAGI (reference sequence). CDR3 DNA sequence: TGTGCCAGCAGTTACAGGGGCTACGAGCAGTACTTC. It encodes CASSYRGYEQYF.

DNA of the CDR3: TGTGCCACCAGCAGAACTAGCGGGAGCGCCTACGAGCAGTACTTC. Translated: CATSRTSGSAYEQYF. V is TRBV15 and J is TRBJ2-7, with 11 bases identical to TRBD2. This CDR3 has 15 residues. V lost 2 bases to trimming and J lost 2 bases; unmatched junction nucleotides: 2. Germline V lookup: CDR1 LNHNV, CDR2 YYDKDF (reference sequence).

The chain couples TRBV11-2 to TRBJ2-7; a weak D match, TRBD2 (5 bases). This CDR3 is 12 amino acids long. Germline lookup yields CDR1 SGHAT and CDR2 FQNNGV. The V gene lost 2 bases and the J gene lost 6 bases, with 8 bases spanning the gap. CDR3 sequence: CASSLSAAEQYF. The CDR3 region has the DNA TGTGCCAGCAGCTTATCAGCGGCCGAGCAGTACTTC.

This chain uses TRBV27 with TRBJ1-5; TRBD1 agrees at 7 bases. The CDR3 totals 14 residues. The junction had 8 bases not matched to a gene; V was cut back by 5 bases and J by 7 bases. Per the germline V gene, CDR1 is MNHEY and CDR2 is SMNVEV (reference sequence). CDR3 nucleotides: TGTGCCAGCAGTCAACAGGGGATAGGGCAGCCCCAGCATTTT. Residues: CASSQQGIGQPQHF.

Only a few counts were recorded for this clone. This rearrangement joins TRBV30 to TRBJ1-5, with 8 positions matching TRBD1. The CDR3 covers 15 residues. Germline V gene sequence: CDR1 GTSNPN, CDR2 SVGIG (reference sequence). The trim removed 2 bases at V and 7 bases at J, leaving 10 bases unmatched. DNA of the CDR3: TGTGCCTGGAGTAGGGGCAGGGGGCCCGAGCAGCCCCAGCATTTT. Translating gives CAWSRGRGPEQPQHF.